This TCR beta chain stems from a study of blood T cell repertoires in COVID-19. Germline CDR1 and CDR2: LNHDA and SQIVND (reference sequence). The germline V and J ends were trimmed by 5 bases and 4 bases, with 17 bases remaining between them. There are 15 residues in the CDR3. In the original processing: Estimates of nucleated cell counts were drawn from the amplification of reference gene primers. Produced via immunoSEQ multiplex PCR; TCRdb's table is partial and in-frame only. The V and J calls and clone size were taken over from that table, and D and trimming were inferred from the DNA. This table holds around 60,000 clones, roughly two thirds found once.

This rearrangement joins TRBV19 to TRBJ1-1, with D possibly TRBD1 on 5 matching bases. The TCR originated in a woman aged 70-85 years with COVID-19, enrolled during active disease. The sequencing sample was made of peripheral blood. CDR3 loop: CASSAPGLRGTEAFF. CDR3 nucleotides: TGTGCCAGTAGTGCGCCGGGACTCCGAGGCACTGAAGCTTTCTTT.